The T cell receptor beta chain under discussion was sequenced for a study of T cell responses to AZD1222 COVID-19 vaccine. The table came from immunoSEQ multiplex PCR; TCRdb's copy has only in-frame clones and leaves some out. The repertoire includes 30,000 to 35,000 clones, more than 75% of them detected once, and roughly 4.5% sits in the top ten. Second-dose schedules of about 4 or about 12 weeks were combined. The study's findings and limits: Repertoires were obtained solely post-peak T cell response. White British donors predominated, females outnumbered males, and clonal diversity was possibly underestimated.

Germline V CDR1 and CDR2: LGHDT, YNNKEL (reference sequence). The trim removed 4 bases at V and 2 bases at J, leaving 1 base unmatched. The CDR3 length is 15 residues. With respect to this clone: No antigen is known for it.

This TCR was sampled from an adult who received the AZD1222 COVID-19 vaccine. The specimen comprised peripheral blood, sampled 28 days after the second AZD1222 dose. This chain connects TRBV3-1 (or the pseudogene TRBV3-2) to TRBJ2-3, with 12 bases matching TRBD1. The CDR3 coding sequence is TGTGCCAGCAGCCGGGACAGGGGGCTCACAGATACGCAGTATTTT. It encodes CASSRDRGLTDTQYF.